Below, 18 T cell receptor beta chains from the same sample are listed, as sequenced in a study of T-cell memory formation after mild COVID-19. One entry per CDR3 protein, called by TCRdb with MiXCR from the 5' RACE reads. The sample yields 120,000 or so distinct CDR3 sequences, around a sixth seen once. Sequencing was carried out using PBMCs or a T cell subset sorted from them (not recorded which). The receptors shown here come from an adult woman who had mild COVID-19 (a few samples of this study predate the infection). Cell type and time point are not known.

The rearrangement joins TRBV2 to TRBJ2-1, with TRBD2 matching over 7 bases. There are 15 residues in the CDR3. Unmatched junction bases numbered 11, after V lost 3 bases and J lost 9 bases. Germline CDR1 SNHLY, CDR2 FYNNEI. CDR3 sequence (DNA): TGTGCCAGCAGTGACGAGCTAATGTGGGAGGGTGAGCAGTTCTTC. Amino acid sequence: CASSDELMWEGEQFF.

This clonotype was detected a few times. The rearrangement links TRBV10-3 to TRBJ2-7, with 9 positions matching TRBD1. With V trimmed by 10 bases and J by 4 bases, 2 bases remained unmatched. This CDR3 has 11 amino acids. Per germline, CDR1 ENHRY and CDR2 SYGVKD. DNA of the CDR3: TGTGCCACCGGGACAGGGTACGAGCAGTACTTC. Translated, it gives CATGTGYEQYF.

Details on this clonotype: One junction end does not reproduce the germline sequence, and a read error may be involved. The V gene is TRBV6-6, the J gene TRBJ1-2, with a weak D call TRBD1 (6 bases). The CDR3 runs 16 residues. Germline lookup yields CDR1 MNHNY and CDR2 SVGAGI (reference sequence). CDR3 coding DNA: TGTGCCAGCAGTCCGTCGGGACACTCGCTTAACTATTGCTACACCTTC. It yields the protein CASSPSGHSLNYCYTF.

The V gene is TRBV12-3 or TRBV12-4, the J gene TRBJ2-2; D possibly corresponds to TRBD2 (5 bases). This CDR3 comprises 13 residues. Trimming pared 3 bases from V and 6 bases from J, leaving 8 bases between. The CDR3 DNA reads as TGTGCCAGCAGTTTTGTAGCGCCCGGGGAGCTGTTTTTT. It yields the protein CASSFVAPGELFF.

As regards this clonotype: The junction departs from germline at one end; a sequencing error may be responsible. The chain combines TRBV7-6 with TRBJ2-3, with D tentatively TRBD2 (5 bases). The germline V gene has CDR1 SGHVS and CDR2 FNYEAQ. The CDR3 runs 14 residues. The CDR3 loop is CASSTRESRDTQYF. DNA for the CDR3: TGTGCCAGCAGCACTAGAGAGAGCAGAGATACGCAGTATTTT. The full variable domain, with the rest looked up from reference TRBV7-6 and TRBJ2-3, is GAGVSQSPRYKVTKRGQDVALRCDPISGHVSLYWYRQALGQGPEFLTYFNYEAQQDKSGLPNDRFSAERPEGSISTLTIQRTEQRDSAMYRCASSTRESRDTQYFGPGTRLTVL.

This clonotype was counted many times. This sequence joins TRBV19 and TRBJ2-1; possibly TRBD1 for D (7 bases). V was clipped by 2 bases and J by 4 bases, with 12 bases between them. Germline V gene data show CDR1 as LNHDA and CDR2 as SQIVND (reference sequence). This CDR3 has 15 residues. The chain's CDR3 is CASSISQGGYNEQFF. CDR3 in DNA: TGTGCCAGTAGTATAAGCCAGGGGGGATACAATGAGCAGTTCTTC.

This clonotype was observed a few times. This chain links TRBV7-2 with TRBJ1-6; no clear D. V was shortened by 1 base and J by 9 bases, with 10 bases between the two germline ends. The CDR3 runs to 14 residues. Per germline, CDR1 SGHTA and CDR2 FQGNSA. The CDR3 DNA follows: TGTGCCAGCAGCTTAGGACCCAGGAGTTCACCCCTCCACTTT. This codes for CASSLGPRSSPLHF.

The chain carries TRBV12-3 or TRBV12-4 and TRBJ2-5; possible D gene TRBD1, 6 bases. CDR3 length: 14 residues. Trimming stripped 0 bases from V and 5 bases from J, with 10 bases between. CDR3 protein: CASSLAGAGETQYF. CDR3 bases: TGTGCCAGCAGTTTAGCGGGGGCCGGGGAGACCCAGTACTTC.

This clonotype was recorded many times. CDR3 sequence: CASSRGGQGNEKLFF. The CDR3 DNA reads as TGTGCCAGCAGCCGCGGGGGACAGGGTAATGAAAAACTGTTTTTT. The chain links TRBV7-8 to TRBJ1-4, with 9 positions matching TRBD1. The CDR3 loop spans 15 amino acids. Germline V gene data show CDR1 as SGHVS and CDR2 as FQNEAQ. V shed 5 bases, J shed 4 bases, and the junction held 5 bases outside the gene matches.

A few counts support this clonotype. The chain recombines TRBV12-5 with TRBJ2-6, with a weak D call TRBD2 (5 bases). CDR3 size: 19 residues. Germline assignment: CDR1 LGHNT and CDR2 FRNRAP. Between the trimmed V and J ends, which lost 0 bases and 3 bases, there was a span of 18 bases. DNA for the CDR3: TGTGCTAGTGGTTTGGTAATTTCAGGATCTCGGGATGGGGCCAACGTCCTGACTTTC. Translation gives CASGLVISGSRDGANVLTF.

A few counts support this clonotype. The rearrangement uses TRBV12-3 or TRBV12-4 and TRBJ2-7; D possibly matches TRBD1 or TRBD2 (5 bases each). This CDR3 is built from 16 residues. With 0 bases removed from V and 5 bases from J, the gap between germline ends came to 17 bases. Written as DNA, the CDR3 is TGTGCCAGCAGTTTAGCGTTGAGCAGGGAGATCGACGAGCAGTACTTC. Translation: CASSLALSREIDEQYF.

CDR3: CASSLVGQVSETQYF. DNA of the CDR3: TGTGCCAGCAGCTTAGTAGGACAGGTATCAGAGACCCAGTACTTC. The chain employs TRBV11-2 and TRBJ2-5; 7 bases agree with TRBD1. The germline gives CDR1 SGHAT, CDR2 FQNNGV. Trimming took 1 base from V and 4 from J; bases not matched to a gene: 6. The CDR3 is made up of 15 amino acids. The full variable domain, in which reference TRBV11-2 and TRBJ2-5 provide the parts outside the CDR3, is EAGVAQSPRYKIIEKRQSVAFWCNPISGHATLYWYQQILGQGPKLLIQFQNNGVVDDSQLPKDRFSAERLKGVDSTLKIQPAKLEDSAVYLCASSLVGQVSETQYFGPGTRLLVL.

This clonotype has only a few counts. The gene calls are TRBV5-1 and TRBJ2-1, with D unclear. Germline values: CDR1 SGHRS, CDR2 YFSETQ. The CDR3 totals 16 residues. Between the trimmed V and J ends, which lost 0 bases and 4 bases, there was a span of 14 bases. In DNA form, the CDR3 reads TGCGCCAGCAGCTTGGTGGCAGAAGATCTTTACAATGAGCAGTTCTTC. It specifies CASSLVAEDLYNEQFF.

The sample holds a few counts of this clonotype. This chain uses TRBV29-1 with TRBJ2-1; 10 bases agree with TRBD1. The CDR3 has 14 residues. Germline assignment: CDR1 SQVTM and CDR2 ANQGSEA. V lost 5 bases and J lost 6; bases outside the gene matches: 7. Here the CDR3 DNA reads TGCAGCGTTCCCTACCGGGACAGGGGCAATGAGCAGTTCTTC. This sequence encodes CSVPYRDRGNEQFF.

V usage is TRBV6-5 and J usage is TRBJ2-2; 7 nucleotides line up with TRBD1. V trimming: 6 bases; J trimming: 1 base; junction bases outside the gene matches: 2. The CDR3 spans 14 residues. CDR1 and CDR2 from the germline V gene are MNHEY and SVGAGI. In nucleotides, the CDR3 is TGTGCCAGCAGGAGGGACAGGAACACCGGGGAGCTGTTTTTT. It specifies CASRRDRNTGELFF.

By share of the sample, this clonotype is medium-sized. This chain uses TRBV24-1 with TRBJ2-1; D unclear. V lost 0 bases and J 2 bases, leaving 7 bases between the germline ends. The CDR3 loop spans 15 amino acids. The germline V gene has CDR1 KGHDR and CDR2 SFDVKD. The CDR3: CATSDLQGPYNEQFF. In DNA, the CDR3 is TGTGCCACCAGTGATTTGCAAGGACCCTACAATGAGCAGTTCTTC.

This chain links TRBV12-3 or TRBV12-4 with TRBJ1-2; a weak D match, TRBD1 (6 bases). The CDR3 has 19 amino acids. With 6 bases removed from V and 0 bases from J, the gap between germline ends came to 26 bases. The CDR3 sequence is CASSPRTLKISGANYGYTF. For the CDR3, the DNA is TGTGCCAGCAGCCCCCGAACCTTAAAGATCTCAGGGGCTAACTATGGCTACACCTTC.

The CDR3 loop is CASSLGDRANEKLFF. The CDR3 bases are TGTGCCAGCAGCTTGGGGGACAGGGCTAATGAAAAACTGTTTTTT. This chain uses TRBV7-9 with TRBJ1-4; 9 nucleotides line up with TRBD1. Per the germline V gene, CDR1 is SEHNR and CDR2 is FQNEAQ (reference sequence). CDR3 length: 15 residues. Germline trimming cut 3 bases from V and 3 bases from J; bases unmatched to any gene: 2. Drawing the rest from reference TRBV7-9 and TRBJ1-4, the complete variable domain is DTGVSQNPRHKITKRGQNVTFRCDPISEHNRLYWYRQTLGQGPEFLTYFQNEAQLEKSRLLSDRFSAERPKGSFSTLEIQRTEQGDSAMYLCASSLGDRANEKLFFGSGTQLSVL.